What follows are 6 T cell receptor beta chains derived from one specimen sequenced in a study of CD8 T cells in ankylosing spondylitis. TCRdb used MiXCR to reprocess the 5' RACE reads, holding one entry per CDR3 protein. The profile shows about 170,000 distinct CDR3 sequences, around 18% of them singletons. Material for sequencing was blood, either unsorted or a sorted T cell fraction (not recorded which). The origin of the receptors is a male donor with ankylosing spondylitis or in good health (not recorded which).

Many counts were recorded for this clonotype. This sequence joins TRBV12-3 or TRBV12-4 and TRBJ2-7, with 7 bases aligning to TRBD2. J gave up 2 bases and V 6 bases, and 7 bases lay outside the gene matches. This CDR3 spans 14 amino acids. This CDR3 reads CASRSWGGTYEQYF. The CDR3, as DNA: TGTGCCAGCAGGTCCTGGGGGGGGACCTACGAGCAGTACTTC.

V gene TRBV29-1 combines with J gene TRBJ2-5; 12 bases match TRBD2. The CDR3 spans 12 residues. The germline V gene has CDR1 SQVTM and CDR2 ANQGSEA. J lost 8 bases, V lost 4 bases, and 2 bases had no gene match. The CDR3 spells CSVVTSGRTQYF. The CDR3 DNA is TGCAGCGTTGTGACTAGCGGGAGAACCCAGTACTTC.

V gene TRBV18 combines with J gene TRBJ2-7; D perhaps matches TRBD2 (6 bases). V was shortened by 0 bases and J by 6 bases, with 6 bases between the two germline ends. The CDR3 loop spans 12 amino acids. Germline-derived CDR1 and CDR2 are KGHSH and LQKENI. The CDR3 DNA follows: TGTGCCAGCTCACCACCGGGGGGCGAGCAGTACTTC. It is translated as CASSPPGGEQYF.

The V and J genes are TRBV5-1 and TRBJ2-1; D unresolved. Looked up from germline, CDR1 is SGHRS and CDR2 is YFSETQ. This CDR3 spans 12 amino acids. V was cut by 1 base and J by 4 bases, with 3 bases left in between. The CDR3 protein is CASSLKYNEQFF. CDR3 DNA: TGCGCCAGCAGCTTGAAGTACAATGAGCAGTTCTTC.

This clonotype was counted many times. The gene calls are TRBV12-3 or TRBV12-4 and TRBJ2-3, with D possibly being TRBD1 or TRBD2 (5 bases each). The CDR3 extends over 15 amino acids. V gave up 2 bases and J gave up 6 bases, with 15 bases separating them. The CDR3 sequence: CASSLLSGKGDTQYF. The CDR3 nucleotides are TGTGCCAGCAGTTTATTGAGCGGAAAGGGGGATACGCAGTATTTT.

The sample holds many counts of this clonotype. The chain links TRBV5-1 to TRBJ2-3; tentatively, D is TRBD2 (5 bases). Germline lookup yields CDR1 SGHRS and CDR2 YFSETQ. Deletions cut 7 bases from V and 0 bases from J, with 12 bases between. There are 14 residues in the CDR3. The CDR3 sequence: CASGPGGSTDTQYF. Here the CDR3 DNA reads TGCGCCAGCGGGCCGGGCGGGAGCACAGATACGCAGTATTTT.